These 18 T cell receptor beta chains originate from one sample sequenced in a study of cytomegalovirus exposure and HLA in healthy donors. The PCR ran on 60 Vbeta and 13 Jbeta primers. Sequencing was performed with immunoSEQ multiplex PCR; in TCRdb, only in-frame clones are kept and a portion is missing. The repertoire holds under 200,000 clones, with just under 80% as singletons. Sequenced material: PBMCs. The receptors shown here come from a man aged 30-40 years in good health and CMV-seronegative.

This sequence joins TRBV18 and TRBJ1-1; D is possibly TRBD1 (5 bases). Germline lookup yields CDR1 KGHSH and CDR2 LQKENI. V shed 3 bases and J shed 4 bases, with 9 bases lying between them. This CDR3 spans 13 amino acids. CDR3 protein: CASSPDDSTEAFF. The CDR3 DNA sequence: TGTGCCAGCTCACCGGATGACAGCACTGAAGCTTTCTTT.

The CDR3 spells CASSSSGAKNIQYF. The DNA for the CDR3 is TGTGCCAGCAGTTCCAGCGGAGCCAAAAACATTCAGTACTTC. The chain employs TRBV2 and TRBJ2-4; weak D call: TRBD2 (5 bases). V was clipped by 5 bases and J by 0 bases, with 8 bases between them. The germline V gene has CDR1 SNHLY and CDR2 FYNNEI. The CDR3 totals 14 residues.

The J gene is TRBJ1-2, the V gene TRBV27, with 7 bases matching TRBD1. Germline V lookup: CDR1 MNHEY, CDR2 SMNVEV (reference sequence). This CDR3 is built from 14 residues. V shed 8 bases and J 0 bases; nucleotides not matched to a gene: 6. CDR3 sequence reads: CASGLRGANYGYTF. Written as DNA, the CDR3 is TGTGCCAGCGGACTCAGGGGGGCTAACTATGGCTACACCTTC.

With regard to this clone: The sample contains more than one DNA sequence encoding this CDR3. The chain recombines TRBV9 with TRBJ2-7; a possible D gene is TRBD1 (5 bases). Trimming removed 2 bases at V and 0 bases at J, with 6 bases between. Germline V gene data show CDR1 as SGDLS and CDR2 as YYNGEE. The CDR3 runs to 13 residues. The DNA of the CDR3 is TGTGCCAGCAGCGTCGACAGCTCCTACGAGCAGTACTTC. This encodes CASSVDSSYEQYF.

This clone was seen only once. The rearrangement joins TRBV6-5 to TRBJ2-3; the match to TRBD2 covers 15 bases. Unmatched junction bases numbered 4, after V lost 8 bases and J lost 7 bases. CDR1 and CDR2 (germline): MNHEY, SVGAGI. The CDR3 sequence is 14 residues long. CDR3 sequence (DNA): TGTGCCAGCGGGGGACTAGCGGGAGGATATACGCAGTATTTT. Its protein is CASGGLAGGYTQYF.

This sequence joins TRBV28 and TRBJ1-3; D uncertain. The CDR3 runs to 13 residues. Trimming cost V 10 bases and J 0 bases, with 10 bases left between them. Germline CDR1 reads MDHEN; CDR2 reads SYDVKM. The CDR3 region has the DNA TGTGCCACCCGAGAGGCCTCTGGAAACACCATATATTTT. Protein: CATREASGNTIYF.

This rearrangement joins TRBV6-5 to TRBJ2-5; a possible D gene is TRBD1 (5 bases). The J call may be faulty, since TRBJ2-7 better matches the DNA end. Germline V gene data show CDR1 as MNHEY and CDR2 as SVGAGI. The CDR3 is 13 residues long. This chain's CDR3 is CASSYLGAYEQYF. DNA for the CDR3: TGTGCCAGCAGTTACCTAGGGGCCTACGAGCAGTACTTC.

V and J are TRBV10-1 and TRBJ1-1; D remains ambiguous. The CDR3 consists of 14 residues. CDR1 and CDR2 (germline): WNHNN, SYGVQD (reference sequence). V dropped 4 bases and J dropped 0 bases, with 9 bases sitting between them. The CDR3 reads CASSAGGLNTEAFF. CDR3 bases: TGCGCCAGCAGTGCGGGAGGGTTGAACACTGAAGCTTTCTTT.

V usage is TRBV13 and J usage is TRBJ1-2; 8 nucleotides agree with TRBD1. The V segment lost 5 bases and the J segment 2 bases; nucleotides outside the gene matches: 13. The CDR3 covers 17 residues. Looked up from germline, CDR1 is PRHDT and CDR2 is FYEKMQ (reference sequence). The CDR3 reads CASSLRGQGSLNYGYTF. The CDR3 nucleotides are TGTGCCAGCAGCCTCCGCGGACAGGGCTCCCTAAACTATGGCTACACCTTC.

This clone has only a few counts. The rearrangement links TRBV27 to TRBJ2-7; no firm D call. Trimming stripped 6 bases from V and 5 bases from J, with 20 bases between. The CDR3 runs 15 residues. Per germline, CDR1 MNHEY and CDR2 SMNVEV (reference sequence). CDR3 region: CASSSAGSGPHEQYF. The CDR3 bases are TGTGCCAGCAGCTCGGCCGGCTCTGGGCCCCACGAGCAGTACTTC.

The chain recombines TRBV7-9 with TRBJ2-5, with a tentative D call TRBD2 (5 bases). Per the germline V gene, CDR1 is SEHNR and CDR2 is FQNEAQ (reference sequence). This CDR3 is built from 13 residues. V dropped 2 bases and J dropped 3 bases, with 7 bases sitting between them. The CDR3 sequence: CASSLYGEETQYF. CDR3 bases: TGTGCCAGCAGCTTATACGGGGAAGAGACCCAGTACTTC.

V usage is TRBV28 and J usage is TRBJ2-5; TRBD2 matches 11 bases. The CDR3 has 15 amino acids. V trimming: 9 bases; J trimming: 5 bases; junction bases outside the gene matches: 11. Germline CDR1 reads MDHEN; CDR2 reads SYDVKM. CDR3 residues: CASSVAGGPGETQYF. The DNA for the CDR3 is TGTGCCAGTTCTGTAGCGGGAGGGCCGGGGGAGACCCAGTACTTC. Complete variable domain (other parts from reference TRBV28 and TRBJ2-5): DVKVTQSSRYLVKRTGEKVFLECVQDMDHENMFWYRQDPGLGLRLIYFSYDVKMKEKGDIPEGYSVSREKKERFSLILESASTNQTSMYLCASSVAGGPGETQYFGPGTRLLVL.

The V call is TRBV11-2, the J call TRBJ2-5, with TRBD1 identical over 11 bases. The CDR3 has 16 residues. The V gene end was trimmed by 5 bases and the J gene end by 4 bases; junction bases not matched to a gene: 9. The germline V gene has CDR1 SGHAT and CDR2 FQNNGV. The CDR3 region is CASSEAPGQGVETQYF. The CDR3, as DNA: TGTGCCAGCAGCGAGGCACCGGGACAGGGGGTAGAGACCCAGTACTTC.

This chain connects TRBV19 to TRBJ2-5, with 9 bases aligning to TRBD1. Judging by the DNA end, TRBJ2-7 fits better; the J call may be wrong. CDR3 length: 14 residues. The germline CDR1 and CDR2 sequences are LNHDA and SQIVND (reference sequence). Written as DNA, the CDR3 is TGTGCCAGTAGTATAACGGACAGGGGAGGCGAGCAGTACTTC. It encodes CASSITDRGGEQYF.

This clone was seen a single time. The chain combines TRBV19 with TRBJ2-4; TRBD2 might be the D (6 bases). Trimming removed 5 bases at V and 1 base at J, with 15 bases between. Germline V lookup: CDR1 LNHDA, CDR2 SQIVND (reference sequence). This CDR3 contains 16 residues. CDR3 protein: CASSAPPGLAKNIQYF. CDR3 bases: TGTGCCAGTAGTGCCCCCCCGGGACTCGCCAAAAACATTCAGTACTTC.

This chain connects TRBV30 to TRBJ1-1, with D possibly TRBD1 on 5 matching bases. Trimming shortened V by 1 base and J by 4 bases, and 22 bases separated the two germline ends. Germline V CDR1 and CDR2: GTSNPN, SVGIG (reference sequence). This CDR3 has 17 amino acids. CDR3 nucleotides: TGTGCCTGGAGTGCCTTCGGGACTCAAAAAGCAACCACTGAAGCTTTCTTT. Encoded protein: CAWSAFGTQKATTEAFF. Filled out from reference TRBV30 and TRBJ1-1, the complete variable domain reads SQTIHQWPATLVQPVGSPLSLECTVEGTSNPNLYWYRQAAGRGLQLLFYSVGIGQISSEVPQNLSASRPQDRQFILSSKKLLLSDSGFYLCAWSAFGTQKATTEAFFGQGTRLTVV.

The genes are TRBV20-1 and TRBJ2-7; a possible D gene is TRBD1 (5 bases). V was clipped by 3 bases and J by 5 bases, with 5 bases between them. Germline V gives CDR1 DFQATT, CDR2 SNEGSKA (reference sequence). The CDR3 covers 10 residues. The CDR3: CSARGHEQYF. CDR3 DNA sequence: TGCAGTGCTAGGGGGCACGAGCAGTACTTC.

The rearrangement links TRBV5-4 to TRBJ2-6, with D possibly TRBD1 on 6 matching bases. The germline V gene encodes CDR1 SGHNT and CDR2 YYREEE (reference sequence). V lost 1 base to trimming and J lost 3 bases, with 8 bases between them. CDR3 size: 15 residues. CDR3 sequence reads: CASSLRGNGANVLTF. The CDR3 bases are TGTGCCAGCAGCTTGAGGGGGAATGGGGCCAACGTCCTGACTTTC.